This T cell receptor (beta chain) was recovered during a study of T cells after posttransplantation cyclophosphamide. Points from the study as a whole: Blood and skin or GI T cell repertoires showed limited TRB overlap. Later post-transplant blood repertoires were often dominated by donor CD8+ memory clones. Recipient CMV seropositivity and CMV reactivation strongly tracked TRB clonality.

Busulfan-fludarabine conditioning, marrow transplant, and cyclophosphamide on days +3 and +4 were administered. In the case of this clone: The antigen remains undetermined.

Trimming stripped 1 base from V and 2 bases from J, with 12 bases between. Germline V gene data show CDR1 as SGHAT and CDR2 as FQNNGV. The CDR3 has 15 residues. TCRdb keeps only in-frame clones here, not all; method: immunoSEQ multiplex PCR. This sample yields fewer than 2,000 clones, of which more than 65% are seen a single time; approximately 10% belongs to the top ten. The chain is built from TRBV11-2 and TRBJ2-7, with a weak D call TRBD1 (5 bases). This specimen consisted of CD4+ T cells sorted from PBMCs, obtained about 220 days after allogeneic stem cell transplant with posttransplant cyclophosphamide. The receptor was derived from a female patient aged 55-70 years who received an allogeneic stem cell transplant from an unrelated donor, was CMV-positive, and had acute GVHD only. Some T cells here may be from the graft donor. CDR3 residues: CASSLGQGYPYEQYF. CDR3 DNA: TGTGCCAGCAGCTTAGGTCAGGGATACCCCTACGAGCAGTACTTC.